In this sample, the clone carrying this T cell receptor (beta chain) turned up once. Some clones are missing from TCRdb's copy, which holds only in-frame ones; the method was immunoSEQ multiplex PCR. The sample consists of about 200,000 clones, approximately 89% of them appearing once. The data derive from a study of blood T cell repertoires in COVID-19. Across the whole study: From the United States, Italy and Spain came samples of acute and convalescent COVID-19.

The CDR3 is 13 amino acids. In germline, CDR1 is GTSNPN, CDR2 SVGIG (reference sequence). With V trimmed by 8 bases and J by 5 bases, 9 bases remained unmatched. This chain connects TRBV30 to TRBJ2-1, with 7 bases aligning to TRBD1. The sample was peripheral blood. The origin of this receptor is a woman aged 40 to 49 with acute or convalescent COVID-19. The CDR3 bases are TGTGCCGGGACAGCCAAAGCGAACAATGAGCAGTTCTTC. As protein: CAGTAKANNEQFF.